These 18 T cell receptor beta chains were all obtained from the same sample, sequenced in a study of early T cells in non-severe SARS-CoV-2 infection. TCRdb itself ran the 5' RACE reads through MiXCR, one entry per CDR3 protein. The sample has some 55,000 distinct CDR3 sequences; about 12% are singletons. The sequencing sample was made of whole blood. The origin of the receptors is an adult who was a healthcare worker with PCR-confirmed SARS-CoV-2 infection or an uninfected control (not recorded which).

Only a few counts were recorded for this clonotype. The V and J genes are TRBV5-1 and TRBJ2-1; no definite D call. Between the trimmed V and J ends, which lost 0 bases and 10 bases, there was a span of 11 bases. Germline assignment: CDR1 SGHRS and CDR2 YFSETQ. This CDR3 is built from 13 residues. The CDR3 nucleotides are TGCGCCAGCAGCTTGGGGGCAGCCCGGGAGCAGTTCTTC. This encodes CASSLGAAREQFF. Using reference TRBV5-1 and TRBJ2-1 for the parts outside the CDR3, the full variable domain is KAGVTQTPRYLIKTRGQQVTLSCSPISGHRSVSWYQQTPGQGLQFLFEYFSETQRNKGNFPGRFSGRQFSNSRSEMNVSTLELGDSALYLCASSLGAAREQFFGPGTRLTVL.

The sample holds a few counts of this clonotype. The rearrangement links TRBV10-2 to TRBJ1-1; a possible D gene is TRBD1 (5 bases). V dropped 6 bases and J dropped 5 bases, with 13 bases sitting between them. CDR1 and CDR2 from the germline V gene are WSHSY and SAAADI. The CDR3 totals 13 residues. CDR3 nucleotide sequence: TGCGCCAGCAGGAAGGGGTTGGGTACTGAAGCTTTCTTT. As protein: CASRKGLGTEAFF.

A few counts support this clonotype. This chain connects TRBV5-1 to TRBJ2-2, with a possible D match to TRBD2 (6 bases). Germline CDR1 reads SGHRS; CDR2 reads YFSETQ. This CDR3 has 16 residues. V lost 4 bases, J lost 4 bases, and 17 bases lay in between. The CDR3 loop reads CASSPATGLPTGELFF. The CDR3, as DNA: TGCGCCAGCAGCCCCGCGACGGGACTCCCCACCGGGGAGCTGTTTTTT.

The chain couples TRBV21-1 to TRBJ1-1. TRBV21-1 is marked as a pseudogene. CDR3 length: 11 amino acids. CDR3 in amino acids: CASSMGTEAFF. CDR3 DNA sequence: TGTGCCAGCAGCATGGGCACTGAAGCTTTCTTT.

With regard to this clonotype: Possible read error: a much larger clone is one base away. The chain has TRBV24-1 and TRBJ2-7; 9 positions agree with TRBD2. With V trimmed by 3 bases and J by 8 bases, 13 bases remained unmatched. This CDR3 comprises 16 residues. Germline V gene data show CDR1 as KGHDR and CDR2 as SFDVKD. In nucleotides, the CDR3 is TGTGCCACCAGTGATCCCCGCGGTAGCGGGAGATTCAAGCAGTACTTC. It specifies CATSDPRGSGRFKQYF.

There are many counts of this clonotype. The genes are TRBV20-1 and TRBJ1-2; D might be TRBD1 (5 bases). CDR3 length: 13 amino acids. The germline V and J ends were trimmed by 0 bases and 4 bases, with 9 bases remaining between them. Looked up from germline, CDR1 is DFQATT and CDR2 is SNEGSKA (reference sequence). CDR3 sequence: CSARDPGLYGYTF. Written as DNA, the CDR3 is TGCAGTGCTAGAGATCCAGGGCTCTATGGCTACACCTTC.

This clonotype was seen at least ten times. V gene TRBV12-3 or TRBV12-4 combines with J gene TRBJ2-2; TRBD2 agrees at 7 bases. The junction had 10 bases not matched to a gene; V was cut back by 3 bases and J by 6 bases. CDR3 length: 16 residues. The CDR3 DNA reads TGTGCCAGCAGTTTTAGGGGACTAAGCGGGGCCGGGGAGCTGTTTTTT. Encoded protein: CASSFRGLSGAGELFF.

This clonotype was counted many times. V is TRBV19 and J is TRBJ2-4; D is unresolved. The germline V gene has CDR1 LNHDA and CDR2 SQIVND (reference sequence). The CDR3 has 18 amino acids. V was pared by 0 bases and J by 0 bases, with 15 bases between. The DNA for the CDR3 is TGTGCCAGTAGTATAGATCGTGTTCAGCAGCCAGCCAAAAACATTCAGTACTTC. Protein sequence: CASSIDRVQQPAKNIQYF.

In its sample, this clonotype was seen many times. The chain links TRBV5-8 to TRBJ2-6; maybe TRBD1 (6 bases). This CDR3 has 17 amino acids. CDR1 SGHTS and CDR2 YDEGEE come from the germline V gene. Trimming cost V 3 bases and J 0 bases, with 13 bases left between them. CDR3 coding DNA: TGTGCCAGCAGCTCCGGGACATACAACTCTGGGGCCAACGTCCTGACTTTC. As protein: CASSSGTYNSGANVLTF.

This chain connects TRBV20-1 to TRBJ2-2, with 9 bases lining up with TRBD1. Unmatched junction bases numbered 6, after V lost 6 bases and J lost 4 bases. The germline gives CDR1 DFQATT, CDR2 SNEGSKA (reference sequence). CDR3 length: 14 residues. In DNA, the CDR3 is TGCAGTGCCAGGGACAGGGAGGCCACCGGGGAGCTGTTTTTT. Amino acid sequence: CSARDREATGELFF.

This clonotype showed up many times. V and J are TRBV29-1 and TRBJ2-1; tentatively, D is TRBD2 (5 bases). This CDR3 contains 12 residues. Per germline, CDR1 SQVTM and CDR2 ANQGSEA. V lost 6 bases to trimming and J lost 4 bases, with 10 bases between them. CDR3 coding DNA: TGCAGCGTCTCAAGCGGATACAATGAGCAGTTCTTC. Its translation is CSVSSGYNEQFF.

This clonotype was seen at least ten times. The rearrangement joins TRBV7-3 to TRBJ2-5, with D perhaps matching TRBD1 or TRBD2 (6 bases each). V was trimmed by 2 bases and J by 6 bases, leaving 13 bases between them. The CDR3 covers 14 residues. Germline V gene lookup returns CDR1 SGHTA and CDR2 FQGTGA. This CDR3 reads CASSLYPGAKTQYF. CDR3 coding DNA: TGTGCCAGCAGCTTATATCCGGGGGCCAAGACCCAGTACTTC.

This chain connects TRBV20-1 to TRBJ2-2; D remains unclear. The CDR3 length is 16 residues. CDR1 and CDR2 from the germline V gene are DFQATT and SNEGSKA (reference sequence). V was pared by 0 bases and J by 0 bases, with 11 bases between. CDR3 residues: CSARDVGTTNTGELFF. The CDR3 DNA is TGCAGTGCTAGAGATGTAGGCACAACGAACACCGGGGAGCTGTTTTTT.

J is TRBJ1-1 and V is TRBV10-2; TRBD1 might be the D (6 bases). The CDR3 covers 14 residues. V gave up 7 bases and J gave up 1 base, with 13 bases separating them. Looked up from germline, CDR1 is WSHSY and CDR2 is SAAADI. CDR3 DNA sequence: TGCGCCAGCAAGAACAGGGAGGGGAACACTGAAGCTTTCTTT. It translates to CASKNREGNTEAFF.

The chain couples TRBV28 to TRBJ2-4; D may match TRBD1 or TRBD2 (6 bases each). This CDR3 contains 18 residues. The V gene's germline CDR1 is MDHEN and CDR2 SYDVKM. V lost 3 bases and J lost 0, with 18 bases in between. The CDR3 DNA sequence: TGTGCCAGCAGTTTTGGGGGGCTTAGTAGCCTAGCCAAAAACATTCAGTACTTC. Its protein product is CASSFGGLSSLAKNIQYF.

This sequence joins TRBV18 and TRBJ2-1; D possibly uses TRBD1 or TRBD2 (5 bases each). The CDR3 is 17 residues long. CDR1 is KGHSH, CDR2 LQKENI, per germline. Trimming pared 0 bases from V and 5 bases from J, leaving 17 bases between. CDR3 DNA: TGTGCCAGCTCACCACCGAACGGGGCGCGGGTGAACAATGAGCAGTTCTTC. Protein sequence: CASSPPNGARVNNEQFF.

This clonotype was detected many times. Written as DNA, the CDR3 is TGCAGTGCAAGGACTAGCGGAGAGACCCAGTACTTC. Translating it yields CSARTSGETQYF. V and J are TRBV20-1 and TRBJ2-5; 10 nucleotides line up with TRBD2. The CDR3 runs 12 residues. V was pared by 6 bases and J by 4 bases, with 2 bases of the junction left unmatched. Per germline, CDR1 DFQATT and CDR2 SNEGSKA (reference sequence).

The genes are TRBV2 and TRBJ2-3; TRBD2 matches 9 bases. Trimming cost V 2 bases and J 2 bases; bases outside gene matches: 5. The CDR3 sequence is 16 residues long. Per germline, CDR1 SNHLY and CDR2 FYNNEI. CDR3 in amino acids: CASSERRLAATDTQYF. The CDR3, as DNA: TGTGCCAGCAGTGAACGCCGACTAGCGGCCACAGATACGCAGTATTTT.